Each of the 20 T cell receptor beta chains below was sequenced from the same sample in a study of Graves' ophthalmopathy and Graves' hyperthyroidism. The authors amplified TCR beta CDR3 regions from RNA transcripts. HTBI primers were employed in first-round RT-PCR, then a second-round multiplex PCR followed. Each CDR3 protein is one row after TCRdb ran MiXCR on the multiplex PCR reads. The table records fewer than 20,000 distinct CDR3 sequences, roughly 50% of them present only once. Sequencing was performed on peripheral blood. The receptor set was obtained from a woman in her 40s with stable Graves' hyperthyroidism.

V and J are TRBV10-3 and TRBJ2-1; weak D call: TRBD2 (6 bases). The CDR3 runs to 11 residues. CDR1 and CDR2 from the germline V gene are ENHRY and SYGVKD. Trimming took 7 bases from V and 8 from J, leaving 9 bases between them. Written as DNA, the CDR3 is TGTGCCATCACCACGGGAGATGAGCAGTTCTTC. Protein: CAITTGDEQFF.

By share, this clonotype ranks as medium-sized (0.01 to 0.1%). The chain has TRBV2 and TRBJ1-4; TRBD1 matches at 8 bases. The germline V gene has CDR1 SNHLY and CDR2 FYNNEI. V lost 7 bases, J lost 8 bases, and 9 bases stayed unmatched. The CDR3 contains 14 residues. The CDR3 loop reads CASMKGRGREKLFF. DNA of the CDR3: TGTGCCAGCATGAAGGGCAGGGGGCGAGAAAAACTGTTTTTT.

This clonotype was recorded only once. The chain couples TRBV6-2 or TRBV6-3 to TRBJ1-1, with a possible D match to TRBD1 (5 bases). V shed 4 bases and J shed 4 bases, with 10 bases lying between them. Germline CDR1 and CDR2: MNHEY and SVGEGT. The CDR3 spans 13 residues. The CDR3 coding sequence is TGTGCCAGCAGTTTCGGAGGGGTCACTGAAGCTTTCTTT. Encoded protein: CASSFGGVTEAFF.

This clonotype was seen repeatedly, ten times or more. The V gene is TRBV20-1, the J gene TRBJ1-1; D is perhaps TRBD1 (5 bases). The germline V gene has CDR1 DFQATT and CDR2 SNEGSKA (reference sequence). The CDR3 covers 13 residues. Trimming pared 1 base from V and 2 bases from J, leaving 8 bases between. CDR3 sequence: CSARGGVNTEAFF. The CDR3 coding sequence is TGCAGTGCTAGAGGGGGCGTAAACACTGAAGCTTTCTTT.

The chain has TRBV11-2 and TRBJ1-1; TRBD1 is a possible D gene (5 bases). Germline V gives CDR1 SGHAT, CDR2 FQNNGV. This CDR3 comprises 16 residues. V was pared by 5 bases and J by 1 base, with 17 bases between. CDR3 sequence: CASSPSGGRKNTEAFF. The CDR3 DNA reads as TGTGCCAGCAGCCCCTCGGGGGGACGGAAGAACACTGAAGCTTTCTTT.

With regard to this clonotype: It may be a read error: a sequence one base away is much more abundant. This chain uses TRBV12-3 or TRBV12-4 with TRBJ2-7; D remains ambiguous. The CDR3 contains 13 residues. Here the CDR3 DNA reads TGTGCCAGCAGTTTAGGATTGACCTACGGGCAGTACTTC. This encodes CASSLGLTYGQYF.

V gene TRBV28 combines with J gene TRBJ2-6; 8 bases agree with TRBD1. Germline assignment: CDR1 MDHEN and CDR2 SYDVKM. The V segment lost 2 bases and the J segment 0 bases; nucleotides outside the gene matches: 6. This CDR3 is 18 amino acids long. The CDR3 protein is CASSLEGQAFSGANVLTF. The CDR3 bases are TGTGCCAGCAGTTTAGAGGGACAGGCTTTCTCTGGGGCCAACGTCCTGACTTTC. Looking up the rest from reference TRBV28 and TRBJ2-6 gives the full variable domain: DVKVTQSSRYLVKRTGEKVFLECVQDMDHENMFWYRQDPGLGLRLIYFSYDVKMKEKGDIPEGYSVSREKKERFSLILESASTNQTSMYLCASSLEGQAFSGANVLTFGAGSRLTVL.

Ten or more counts support this clonotype. Here the CDR3 reads CASSSPGSTDTQYF. CDR3 bases: TGTGCCAGCAGTTCCCCAGGGAGTACGGATACGCAGTATTTT. The chain couples TRBV11-2 to TRBJ2-3; perhaps D is TRBD1 or TRBD2 (5 bases each). Trimming shortened V by 6 bases and J by 6 bases, and 16 bases separated the two germline ends. The germline V gene has CDR1 SGHAT and CDR2 FQNNGV. The CDR3 length is 14 residues.

This clonotype has a handful of counts. The rearrangement uses TRBV20-1 and TRBJ1-5; possible D gene TRBD1, 5 bases. With 2 bases removed from V and 11 bases from J, the gap between germline ends came to 13 bases. The CDR3 is 12 amino acids. Looked up from germline, CDR1 is DFQATT and CDR2 is SNEGSKA (reference sequence). CDR3 in amino acids: CSARRDRQAQHF. The CDR3 coding sequence is TGCAGTGCTAGAAGGGACCGCCAGGCCCAGCATTTT.

This chain links TRBV7-3 with TRBJ1-1, with 11 nucleotides matching TRBD1. This CDR3 comprises 11 residues. The ends lost 8 bases at V and 11 bases at J; junction bases unmatched: 4. CDR1 is SGHTA and CDR2 is FQGTGA in the germline V gene. CDR3 region: CASGTGGPAFF. The CDR3 DNA is TGTGCCAGCGGGACAGGGGGACCGGCTTTCTTT.

This chain uses TRBV25-1 with TRBJ1-4; TRBD1 matches 8 bases. V shed 6 bases and J 8 bases; nucleotides not matched to a gene: 5. Looked up from germline, CDR1 is MGHDK and CDR2 is SYGVNS. The CDR3 loop spans 13 amino acids. DNA of the CDR3: TGTGCCAGCAGGACAGGGGCCCGAGAAAAACTGTTTTTT. Protein: CASRTGAREKLFF.

This clonotype was found many times. The CDR3 nucleotides read TGTGCCAGTAGTATAGAGGCGGGACAGATAGGAGAGACCCAGTACTTC. Translation: CASSIEAGQIGETQYF. The chain couples TRBV19 to TRBJ2-5, with a possible D match to TRBD1 (7 bases). Germline V lookup: CDR1 LNHDA, CDR2 SQIVND (reference sequence). The CDR3 spans 16 residues. Deletions cut 0 bases from V and 4 bases from J, with 15 bases between.

About this clonotype: An end of the junction differs from the germline gene, which may be a read error. CDR3 sequence: CACSPGLAGAVDTQYF. CDR3 in DNA: TGCGCCTGCAGCCCGGGACTAGCGGGAGCAGTAGATACGCAGTATTTT. The V gene is TRBV5-1, the J gene TRBJ2-3; 14 nucleotides line up with TRBD2. From germline, CDR1 is SGHRS and CDR2 YFSETQ. CDR3 length equals 16 residues.

This clonotype was observed a handful of times. The chain couples TRBV12-3 or TRBV12-4 to TRBJ2-1, with 9 bases aligning to TRBD1. The CDR3 spans 14 residues. The J segment lost 10 bases and the V segment lost 1 base, leaving 5 bases of the junction unmatched. The DNA of the CDR3 is TGTGCCAGCAGTTTAGGGACAGGGGCGGTGGAGCAGTTCTTC. Amino acid sequence: CASSLGTGAVEQFF.

The chain joins TRBV19 to TRBJ2-2; the D gene is possibly TRBD1 (5 bases). Germline CDR1 is LNHDA and CDR2 is SQIVND (reference sequence). V dropped 6 bases and J dropped 0 bases, with 8 bases sitting between them. The CDR3 runs 14 residues. This CDR3 is CASSRQTNTGELFF. CDR3 sequence (DNA): TGTGCCAGTAGCAGACAGACGAACACCGGGGAGCTGTTTTTT. The full variable domain, with the rest looked up from reference TRBV19 and TRBJ2-2, is DGGITQSPKYLFRKEGQNVTLSCEQNLNHDAMYWYRQDPGQGLRLIYYSQIVNDFQKGDIAEGYSVSREKKESFPLTVTSAQKNPTAFYLCASSRQTNTGELFFGEGSRLTVL.

To note about this clonotype: Being one base from a much bigger clone, this may be a read error. The chain is built from TRBV12-3 or TRBV12-4 and TRBJ2-7; D not certain. There are 12 residues in the CDR3. This chain's CDR3 is CASSLNLYGQYF. Written as DNA, the CDR3 is TGTGCCAGCAGTTTAAACCTATACGGGCAGTACTTC.

This clonotype was found once. The V call is TRBV6-1, the J call TRBJ1-1, with 7 bases identical to TRBD1. Germline lookup yields CDR1 MNHNS and CDR2 SASEGT. This CDR3 contains 14 residues. J was trimmed by 6 bases and V by 1 base; bases with no gene match: 5. The CDR3 coding sequence is TGTGCCAGCAGTGAAGGGAGGGGGCGGGCTGAAGCTTTCTTT. Encoded protein: CASSEGRGRAEAFF.

This chain joins TRBV5-1 and TRBJ1-6, with D unresolved. Germline loops: CDR1 SGHRS, CDR2 YFSETQ. V was trimmed by 1 base and J by 7 bases, leaving 12 bases between them. CDR3 length: 15 residues. CDR3 loop: CASSLNVGTNSPLHF. Here the CDR3 DNA reads TGCGCCAGCAGCTTGAATGTCGGCACAAATTCACCCCTCCACTTT.

The chain combines TRBV7-9 with TRBJ1-1, with a possible D match to TRBD1 (6 bases). Trimming pared 5 bases from V and 4 bases from J, leaving 11 bases between. The length of the CDR3 is 13 residues. From germline, CDR1 is SEHNR and CDR2 FQNEAQ (reference sequence). DNA of the CDR3: TGTGCCAGCAGCGCCCGGACAGCCACTGAAGCTTTCTTT. Its translation: CASSARTATEAFF.

This chain links TRBV2 with TRBJ1-2; 11 positions match TRBD1. After removal of 4 bases from V and 5 bases from J, the junction contained 6 bases not matched to a gene. Germline CDR1 reads SNHLY; CDR2 reads FYNNEI. The CDR3 is 15 residues long. The CDR3 coding sequence is TGTGCCAGCAGTGGGACAGGGGGCGCACGGTATGGCTACACCTTC. Protein sequence: CASSGTGGARYGYTF.